This T cell receptor (beta chain) originates from a study of blood T cell repertoires in COVID-19. Turning to the study itself: Researchers got acute and convalescent COVID-19 samples from the United States, Italy and Spain.

Under the authors' procedure: Using reference gene primer amplification, nucleated cell counts were estimated. Profiling relied on immunoSEQ multiplex PCR, and the TCRdb table lists in-frame clones only, not all of them. From that table come the V and J calls and clone size; the DNA was used to work out D and trimming. Counted here are roughly 86,000 clones, 60% to 85% occurring once; the ten biggest clones make up 8.7%. The clonotype comes from a man aged 50-60 years who had recovered from COVID-19. Sequencing was performed on peripheral blood.

The DNA for the CDR3 is TGCAGCGTTGAAGAGGGGTCGGGGGAAAAACTGTTTTTT. This gives the protein CSVEEGSGEKLFF. The gene calls are TRBV29-1 and TRBJ1-4; D is unclear. The CDR3 is 13 amino acids. Trimming left V 0 bases short and J 8 bases short, with 10 bases between. Germline V CDR1 and CDR2: SQVTM, ANQGSEA.